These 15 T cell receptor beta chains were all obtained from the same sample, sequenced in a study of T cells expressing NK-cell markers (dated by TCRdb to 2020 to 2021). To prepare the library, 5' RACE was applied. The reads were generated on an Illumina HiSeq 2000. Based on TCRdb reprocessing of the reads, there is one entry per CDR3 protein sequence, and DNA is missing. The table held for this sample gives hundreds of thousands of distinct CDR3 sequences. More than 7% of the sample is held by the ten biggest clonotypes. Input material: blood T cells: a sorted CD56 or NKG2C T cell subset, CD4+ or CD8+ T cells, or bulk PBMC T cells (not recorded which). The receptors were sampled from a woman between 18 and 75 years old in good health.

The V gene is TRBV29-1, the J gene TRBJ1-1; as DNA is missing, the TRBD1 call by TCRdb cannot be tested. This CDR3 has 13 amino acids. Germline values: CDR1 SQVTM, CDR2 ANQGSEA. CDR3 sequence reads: CSVARARDTEAFF.

CDR3 residues: CSARVRQQSEAFF. The rearrangement uses TRBV20-1 and TRBJ1-1; TCRdb's D call of TRBD1 is untestable without DNA. Germline CDR1 is DFQATT and CDR2 is SNEGSKA (reference sequence). This CDR3 region has 13 residues.

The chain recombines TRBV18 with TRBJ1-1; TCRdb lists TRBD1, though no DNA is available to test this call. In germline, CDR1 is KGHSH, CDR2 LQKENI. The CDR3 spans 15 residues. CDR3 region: CASSPPTGGGTEAFF. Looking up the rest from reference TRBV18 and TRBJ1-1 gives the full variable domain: NAGVMQNPRHLVRRRGQEARLRCSPMKGHSHVYWYRQLPEEGLKFMVYLQKENIIDESGMPKERFSAEFPKEGPSILRIQQVVRGDSAAYFCASSPPTGGGTEAFFGQGTRLTVV.

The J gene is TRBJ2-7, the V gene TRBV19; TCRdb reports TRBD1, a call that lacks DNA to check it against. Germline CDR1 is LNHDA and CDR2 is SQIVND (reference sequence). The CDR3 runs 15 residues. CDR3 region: CASSITQGGPYEQYF.

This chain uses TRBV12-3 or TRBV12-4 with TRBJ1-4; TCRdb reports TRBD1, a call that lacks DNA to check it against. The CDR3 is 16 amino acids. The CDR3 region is CASNTVGGTGGEKLFF.

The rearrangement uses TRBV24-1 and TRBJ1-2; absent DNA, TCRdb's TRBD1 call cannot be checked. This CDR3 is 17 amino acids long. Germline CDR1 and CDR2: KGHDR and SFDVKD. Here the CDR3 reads CATSQGGPGQGGHGYTF.

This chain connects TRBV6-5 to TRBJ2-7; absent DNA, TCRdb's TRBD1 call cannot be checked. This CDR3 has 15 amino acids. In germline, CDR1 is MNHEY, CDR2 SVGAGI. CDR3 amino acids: CASSYGQQISYEQYF.

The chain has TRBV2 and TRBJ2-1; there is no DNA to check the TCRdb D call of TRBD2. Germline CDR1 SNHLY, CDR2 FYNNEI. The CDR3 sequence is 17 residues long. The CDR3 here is CASSGGTSGRAYNEQFF.

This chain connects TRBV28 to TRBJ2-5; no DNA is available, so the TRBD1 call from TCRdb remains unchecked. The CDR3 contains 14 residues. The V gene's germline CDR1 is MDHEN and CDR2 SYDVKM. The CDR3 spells CASSKTGIQETQYF. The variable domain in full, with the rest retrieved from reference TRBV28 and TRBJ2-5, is DVKVTQSSRYLVKRTGEKVFLECVQDMDHENMFWYRQDPGLGLRLIYFSYDVKMKEKGDIPEGYSVSREKKERFSLILESASTNQTSMYLCASSKTGIQETQYFGPGTRLLVL.

The CDR3 sequence is CASGLGGELFF. The chain joins TRBV12-5 to TRBJ2-2. Germline CDR1 and CDR2: LGHNT and FRNRAP. The CDR3 totals 11 residues.

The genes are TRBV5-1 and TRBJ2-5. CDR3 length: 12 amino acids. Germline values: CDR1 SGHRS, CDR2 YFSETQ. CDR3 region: CASRRAQETQYF.

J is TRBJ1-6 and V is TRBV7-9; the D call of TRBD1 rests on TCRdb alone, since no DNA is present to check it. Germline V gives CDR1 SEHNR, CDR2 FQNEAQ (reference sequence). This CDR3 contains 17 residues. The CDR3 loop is CASSAPDRGPVNSPLHF.

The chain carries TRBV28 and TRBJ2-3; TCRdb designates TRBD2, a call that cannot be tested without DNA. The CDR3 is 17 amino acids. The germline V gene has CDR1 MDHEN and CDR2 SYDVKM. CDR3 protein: CASSPSTSGSGGDTQYF.

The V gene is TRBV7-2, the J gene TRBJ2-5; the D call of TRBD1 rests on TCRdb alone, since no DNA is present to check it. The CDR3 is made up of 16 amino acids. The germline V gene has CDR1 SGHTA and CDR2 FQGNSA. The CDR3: CASSLVGRKGVETQYF. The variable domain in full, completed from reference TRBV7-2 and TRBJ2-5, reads GAGVSQSPSNKVTEKGKDVELRCDPISGHTALYWYRQSLGQGLEFLIYFQGNSAPDKSGLPSDRFSAERTGGSVSTLTIQRTQQEDSAVYLCASSLVGRKGVETQYFGPGTRLLVL.

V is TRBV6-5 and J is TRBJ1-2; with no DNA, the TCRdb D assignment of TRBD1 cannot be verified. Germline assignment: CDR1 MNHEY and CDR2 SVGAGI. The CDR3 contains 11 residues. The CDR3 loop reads CASSTGVGYTF.